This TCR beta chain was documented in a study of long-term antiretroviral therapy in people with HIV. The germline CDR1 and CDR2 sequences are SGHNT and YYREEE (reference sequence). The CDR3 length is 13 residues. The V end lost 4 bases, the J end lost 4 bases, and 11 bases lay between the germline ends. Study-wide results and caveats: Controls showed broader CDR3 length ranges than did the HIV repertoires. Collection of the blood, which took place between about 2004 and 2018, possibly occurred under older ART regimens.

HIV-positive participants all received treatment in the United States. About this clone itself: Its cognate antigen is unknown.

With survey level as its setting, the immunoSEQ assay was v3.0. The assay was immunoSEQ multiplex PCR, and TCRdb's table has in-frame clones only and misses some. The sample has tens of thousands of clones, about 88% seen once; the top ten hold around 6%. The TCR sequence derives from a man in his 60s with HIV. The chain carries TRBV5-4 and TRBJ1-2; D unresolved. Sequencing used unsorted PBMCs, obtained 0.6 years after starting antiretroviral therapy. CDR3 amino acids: CASSPDGSYGYTF. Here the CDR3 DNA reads TGTGCCAGCAGCCCGGACGGAAGCTATGGCTACACCTTC.